The subject of this entry is one T cell receptor beta chain. CDR1 SGDLS and CDR2 YYNGEE come from the germline V gene. This CDR3 comprises 14 residues. Trimming left V 5 bases short and J 3 bases short, with 15 bases between. These data are taken from a study of shared clonotypes between healthy human individuals. The repertoire was sequenced with immunoSEQ multiplex PCR; TCRdb's copy has only in-frame clones and lacks some. The sample shows millions of clones, just over 90% of them seen only once. The rearrangement uses TRBV9 and TRBJ2-7, with D tentatively TRBD2 (6 bases). The receptor's source is a man aged 18 to 30 in good health. Sequenced input: naive CD4+ T cells sorted from blood. The subset here: CD45RA+ positively selected. CDR3 sequence reads: CASSPGLNNYEQYF. The CDR3 DNA is TGTGCCAGCAGTCCGGGACTGAACAACTACGAGCAGTACTTC.